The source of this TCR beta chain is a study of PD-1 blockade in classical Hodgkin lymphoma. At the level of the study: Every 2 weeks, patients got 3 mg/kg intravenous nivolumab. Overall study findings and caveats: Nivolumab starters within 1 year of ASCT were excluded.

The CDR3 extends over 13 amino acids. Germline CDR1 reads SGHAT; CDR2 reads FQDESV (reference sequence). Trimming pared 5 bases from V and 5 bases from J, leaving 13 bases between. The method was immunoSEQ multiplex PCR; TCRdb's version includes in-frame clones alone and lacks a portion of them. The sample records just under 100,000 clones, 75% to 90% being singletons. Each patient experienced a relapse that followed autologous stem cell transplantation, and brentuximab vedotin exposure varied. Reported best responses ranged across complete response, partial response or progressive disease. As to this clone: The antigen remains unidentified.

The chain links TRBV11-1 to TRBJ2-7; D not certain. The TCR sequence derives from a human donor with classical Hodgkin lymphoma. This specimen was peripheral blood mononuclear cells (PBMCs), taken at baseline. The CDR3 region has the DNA TGTGCCAGCAGCGCCCGGTCCCGGGACGAGCAGTACTTC. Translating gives CASSARSRDEQYF.